The 25 T cell receptor beta chains presented below share a single source sample, sequenced in a study of T cell responses to AZD1222 COVID-19 vaccine. Assay used: immunoSEQ multiplex PCR; TCRdb lists only in-frame clones, some missing. This table has some 97,000 clones, about nine tenths appearing once. Sequenced material: peripheral blood, taken on day 0 of AZD1222 vaccination. These receptors were taken from an adult in good health.

This clone has just a few counts. The rearrangement uses TRBV14 and TRBJ1-1; D possibly corresponds to TRBD1 (5 bases). This CDR3 has 14 amino acids. The V end lost 4 bases, the J end lost 5 bases, and 14 bases lay between the germline ends. CDR1 SGHDN and CDR2 FVKESK come from the germline V gene. The CDR3 sequence is CASSRGWGHTEAFF. CDR3 nucleotides: TGTGCCAGCAGCCGGGGGTGGGGTCATACTGAAGCTTTCTTT.

The chain combines TRBV5-1 with TRBJ1-6; D is unclear. Germline V gene sequence: CDR1 SGHRS, CDR2 YFSETQ. The length of the CDR3 is 15 residues. The V gene lost 1 base and the J gene lost 5 bases, with 10 bases spanning the gap. The CDR3 loop reads CASSLYTNHNSPLHF. CDR3 nucleotide sequence: TGCGCCAGCAGCTTGTATACAAATCATAATTCACCCCTCCACTTT.

This clone showed up just once. The genes are TRBV6-1 and TRBJ1-5; no firm D call. The CDR3 has 15 residues. Germline CDR1 MNHNS, CDR2 SASEGT. Trimming pared 0 bases from V and 7 bases from J, leaving 13 bases between. The CDR3 reads CASSEASQNGQPQHF. Here the CDR3 DNA reads TGTGCCAGCAGTGAAGCTTCCCAGAACGGACAGCCCCAGCATTTT.

The rearrangement uses TRBV27 and TRBJ2-7; TRBD1 is a possible D gene (6 bases). The CDR3 has 14 residues. Germline V gives CDR1 MNHEY, CDR2 SMNVEV (reference sequence). V lost 5 bases and J lost 1, with 12 bases in between. The CDR3 loop reads CASSPHDRSYEQYF. The CDR3 nucleotides are TGTGCCAGCAGTCCCCATGACAGGTCCTACGAGCAGTACTTC.

The chain is built from TRBV9 and TRBJ2-3; TRBD2 is a possible D gene (5 bases). This CDR3 is 17 amino acids long. V lost 0 bases to trimming and J lost 1 base, with 15 bases between them. From germline, CDR1 is SGDLS and CDR2 YYNGEE. This CDR3 is CASSVEVPGWGTDTQYF. CDR3 nucleotide sequence: TGTGCCAGCAGCGTAGAGGTTCCGGGATGGGGCACAGATACGCAGTATTTT.

The chain employs TRBV28 and TRBJ2-1; possibly TRBD1 or TRBD2 for D (5 bases each). V was clipped by 6 bases and J by 5 bases, with 11 bases between them. Germline V CDR1 and CDR2: MDHEN, SYDVKM. CDR3 length equals 13 residues. The CDR3 DNA follows: TGTGCCAGCAGCTCCGGGACGCACAATGAGCAGTTCTTC. This translates into CASSSGTHNEQFF.

A word on this clone: At one boundary the junction diverges from the germline segment, which might be a read error. Here the CDR3 reads CASTGGDRGNPEAFF. For the CDR3, the DNA is TGTGCCAGCACCGGGGGGGACAGGGGGAACCCTGAAGCTTTCTTT. V is TRBV28 and J is TRBJ1-1; the match to TRBD1 covers 11 bases. This CDR3 region has 15 residues. The germline CDR1 and CDR2 sequences are MDHEN and SYDVKM.

The gene calls are TRBV2 and TRBJ2-7; 13 bases are a match to TRBD2. V dropped 3 bases and J dropped 6; count of bases not matched to a gene: 5. Germline lookup yields CDR1 SNHLY and CDR2 FYNNEI. The CDR3 spans 15 residues. The CDR3 region is CASSEGLAGTAEQYF. CDR3 DNA: TGTGCCAGCAGTGAGGGACTAGCGGGAACGGCCGAGCAGTACTTC.

The rearrangement links TRBV4-1 to TRBJ2-3, with TRBD2 as a possible D gene (5 bases). V dropped 4 bases and J dropped 4 bases, with 12 bases sitting between them. CDR3 length: 14 amino acids. CDR1 and CDR2 from the germline V gene are MGHRA and YSYEKL. The CDR3 coding sequence is TGCGCCAGCAGCCCAGGCCGGGGAGCAGATACGCAGTATTTT. Encoded protein: CASSPGRGADTQYF.

CDR3 bases: TGTGCCAGCAGCTTAGGTCTCTTTTCGGAGACCCAGTACTTC. This translates into CASSLGLFSETQYF. The chain carries TRBV7-2 and TRBJ2-5; no definite D call. Germline V gene lookup returns CDR1 SGHTA and CDR2 FQGNSA. V was shortened by 1 base and J by 5 bases, with 11 bases between the two germline ends. The length of the CDR3 is 14 residues. The entire variable domain, with the rest obtained from reference TRBV7-2 and TRBJ2-5, is as follows: GAGVSQSPSNKVTEKGKDVELRCDPISGHTALYWYRQSLGQGLEFLIYFQGNSAPDKSGLPSDRFSAERTGGSVSTLTIQRTQQEDSAVYLCASSLGLFSETQYFGPGTRLLVL.

The chain employs TRBV5-6 and TRBJ1-5; D not certain. Germline CDR1 SGHDT, CDR2 YYEEEE. The V end lost 2 bases, the J end lost 4 bases, and 4 bases lay between the germline ends. The CDR3 length is 12 residues. CDR3 in amino acids: CASSLQNQPQHF. CDR3 DNA: TGTGCCAGCAGCTTACAGAATCAGCCCCAGCATTTT.

The chain couples TRBV9 to TRBJ1-5; D gene uncertain. Germline-derived CDR1 and CDR2 are SGDLS and YYNGEE. The CDR3 is made up of 13 amino acids. V dropped 0 bases and J dropped 5 bases, with 6 bases sitting between them. The CDR3 DNA is TGTGCCAGCAGCGTAGAGGCCGATCAGCCCCAGCATTTT. It codes for CASSVEADQPQHF.

J is TRBJ2-5 and V is TRBV11-2; 9 bases are a match to TRBD2. With 4 bases clipped from V and 2 bases from J, the junction kept 8 bases outside the gene matches. The V gene's germline CDR1 is SGHAT and CDR2 FQNNGV. This CDR3 comprises 16 residues. CDR3 bases: TGTGCCAGCAGCTCTTTAGCGGGAGTGTATCAAGAGACCCAGTACTTC. Amino acid sequence: CASSSLAGVYQETQYF.

This sequence joins TRBV30 and TRBJ1-2, with a weak D call TRBD1 (6 bases). V lost 0 bases and J lost 4, with 12 bases in between. The V gene's germline CDR1 is GTSNPN and CDR2 SVGIG (reference sequence). CDR3 length: 14 residues. CDR3 in amino acids: CAWSVQGGGYGYTF. The CDR3 DNA is TGTGCCTGGAGTGTACAAGGAGGGGGCTATGGCTACACCTTC.

The count of this clone is one. The rearrangement links TRBV29-1 to TRBJ1-4; 10 nucleotides line up with TRBD1. The CDR3 sequence is 13 residues long. The J segment lost 8 bases and the V segment lost 5 bases, leaving 5 bases of the junction unmatched. Germline values: CDR1 SQVTM, CDR2 ANQGSEA. This CDR3 reads CSVTGTGVEKLFF. The CDR3 nucleotides are TGCAGCGTTACCGGGACAGGGGTCGAAAAACTGTTTTTT.

V and J are TRBV21-1 and TRBJ2-7; the tabulated D call, TRBD1, remains unverified against the DNA. TRBV21-1 is marked as a pseudogene. The CDR3 covers 19 residues. In DNA form, the CDR3 reads TGTGCCAGCAGCAAACTCAACCGAGTCGGGACAAGGAACTCCTACGAGCAGTACTTC. Translating gives CASSKLNRVGTRNSYEQYF.

The V and J genes are TRBV30 and TRBJ2-1, with D tentatively TRBD2 (6 bases). This CDR3 is 14 amino acids long. The V gene's germline CDR1 is GTSNPN and CDR2 SVGIG (reference sequence). V was pared by 3 bases and J by 7 bases, with 16 bases between. CDR3 sequence reads: CAWRSAGPKNEQFF. The CDR3 DNA is TGTGCCTGGAGGTCGGCGGGGCCTAAGAATGAGCAGTTCTTC.

This chain connects TRBV29-1 to TRBJ2-7, with no clear D. The CDR3 extends over 11 amino acids. CDR1 is SQVTM and CDR2 is ANQGSEA in the germline V gene. Trimming took 4 bases from V and 1 from J, leaving 5 bases between them. DNA of the CDR3: TGCAGCGTTGTGGTTTCCTACGAGCAGTACTTC. Protein: CSVVVSYEQYF.

The chain carries TRBV5-1 and TRBJ2-7, with a possible D match to TRBD2 (6 bases). The CDR3 spans 16 residues. CDR1 SGHRS and CDR2 YFSETQ come from the germline V gene. Trimming removed 7 bases from V and 6 bases from J, with 26 bases in between. The CDR3 sequence is CASAREFGYAGTEQYF. The CDR3 nucleotides read TGCGCCAGCGCTCGCGAATTTGGATATGCGGGGACCGAGCAGTACTTC.

The chain uses TRBV28 and TRBJ2-2; D not certain. Germline values: CDR1 MDHEN, CDR2 SYDVKM. This CDR3 comprises 16 residues. The ends were cut back, 8 bases at V and 4 bases at J, with 20 bases in the middle. The CDR3: CASATGVVSGTGELFF. CDR3 DNA sequence: TGTGCCAGCGCTACTGGAGTCGTTTCAGGCACCGGGGAGCTGTTTTTT.

Here the CDR3 reads CASSFGQGVRPQHF. CDR3 coding DNA: TGTGCCAGCAGTTTCGGACAGGGGGTTCGGCCCCAGCATTTT. V is TRBV28 and J is TRBJ1-5, with 10 bases identical to TRBD1. Germline V gene data show CDR1 as MDHEN and CDR2 as SYDVKM. V dropped 3 bases and J dropped 9; count of bases not matched to a gene: 5. CDR3 length: 14 amino acids.

This clone has only one observation. The DNA of the CDR3 is TGTGCCAGCAGCATCAACTCGCGGGGAGGGGTTGAGACCGGGGAGCTGTTTTTT. It specifies CASSINSRGGVETGELFF. The chain employs TRBV9 and TRBJ2-2, with 7 nucleotides matching TRBD2. CDR1 is SGDLS and CDR2 is YYNGEE in the germline V gene. After removal of 4 bases from V and 5 bases from J, the junction contained 17 bases not matched to a gene. The CDR3 is 18 residues long.

The chain has TRBV9 and TRBJ2-7, with D tentatively TRBD1 (5 bases). From germline, CDR1 is SGDLS and CDR2 YYNGEE. The CDR3 contains 16 residues. V lost 5 bases to trimming and J lost 6 bases, with 24 bases between them. CDR3 sequence (DNA): TGTGCCAGCAGTCACCAGATGGGCAGGGAACGATCCGAGCAGTACTTC. This encodes CASSHQMGRERSEQYF.

This chain connects TRBV3-1 (or the pseudogene TRBV3-2) to TRBJ2-7; weak D call: TRBD1 (6 bases). In germline, CDR1 is LGHDT, CDR2 YNNKEL (reference sequence). The CDR3 contains 12 residues. The V and J ends lost 5 bases and 5 bases respectively, with 10 bases between them. In DNA, the CDR3 is TGTGCCAGCAGCTCAGGGGTGGACGAGCAGTACTTC. Its protein is CASSSGVDEQYF.

This sequence joins TRBV5-1 and TRBJ2-1, with 11 bases identical to TRBD2. CDR1 and CDR2 (germline): SGHRS, YFSETQ. CDR3 length: 16 residues. V trimming: 0 bases; J trimming: 6 bases; junction bases outside the gene matches: 5. DNA of the CDR3: TGCGCCAGCAGCTTGGTCGGGCTAGCGGGAGGCAATGAGCAGTTCTTC. It specifies CASSLVGLAGGNEQFF.